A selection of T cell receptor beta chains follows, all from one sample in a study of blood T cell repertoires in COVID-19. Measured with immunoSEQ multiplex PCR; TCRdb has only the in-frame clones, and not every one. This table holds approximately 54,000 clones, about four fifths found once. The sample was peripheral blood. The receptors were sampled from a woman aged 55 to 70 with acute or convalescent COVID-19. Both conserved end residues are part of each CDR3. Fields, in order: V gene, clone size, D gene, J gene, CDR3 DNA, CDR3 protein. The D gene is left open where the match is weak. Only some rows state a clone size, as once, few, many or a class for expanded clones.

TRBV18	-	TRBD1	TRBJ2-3	TGTGCCAGCTCACCACGGGGACAGGGCACAGATACGCAGTATTTT	CASSPRGQGTDTQYF
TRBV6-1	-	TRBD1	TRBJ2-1	TGTGCCAGCAGTGAAGCACGGACAGGGGGCCAACCCTACAATGAGCAGTTCTTC	CASSEARTGGQPYNEQFF
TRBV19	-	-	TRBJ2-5	TGTGCCAGTAGTATGGTAGTAGCAGATCAAGAGACCCAGTACTTC	CASSMVVADQETQYF
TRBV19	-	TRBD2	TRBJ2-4	TGTGCCAGTAGTATTTCTAGCGGGGGGGCGGGAGCCAAAAACATTCAGTACTTC	CASSISSGGAGAKNIQYF
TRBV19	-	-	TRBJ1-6	TGTGCCAGTAGTAGGGACAAGGCCTCAAGGGAATCAGGCCTCCACTTT	CASSRDKASRESGLHF
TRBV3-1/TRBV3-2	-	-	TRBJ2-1	TGTGCCAGCAGCCCCCGTCGGCAGGGCAATGAGCAGTTCTTC	CASSPRRQGNEQFF
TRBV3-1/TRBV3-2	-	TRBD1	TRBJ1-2	TGTGCCAGCAGCCCGGGACAGCGTTATGGCTACACCTTC	CASSPGQRYGYTF
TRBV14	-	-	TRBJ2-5	TGTGCCAGCAGCCAAGCCAGGGGGGACAATCTACAAGAGACCCAGTACTTC	CASSQARGDNLQETQYF
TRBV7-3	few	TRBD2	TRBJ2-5	TGTGCCAGCAGCCCCGGCCGACTTAGCGGGGGGGCGGAGACCCAGTACTTC	CASSPGRLSGGAETQYF
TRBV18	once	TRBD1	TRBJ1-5	TGTGCCAGCTCACCTCAGGGGGTTGCGAACAATCAGCCCCAGCATTTT	CASSPQGVANNQPQHF
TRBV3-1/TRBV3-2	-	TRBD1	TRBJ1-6	TGTGCCAGCAGCCCGGGACAGCAGGGAAATTCACCCCTCCACTTT	CASSPGQQGNSPLHF
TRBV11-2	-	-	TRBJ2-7	TGTGCCAGCTCCCAGGGGCCAGGGGTCTACGAGCAGTACTTC	CASSQGPGVYEQYF
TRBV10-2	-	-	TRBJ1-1	TGCGCCAGCAGTGATACAGGGAACACTGAAGCTTTCTTT	CASSDTGNTEAFF
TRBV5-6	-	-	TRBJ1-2	TGTGCCAGCAGCCCGGGGGTCGGCAGACCTAACTATGGCTACACCTTC	CASSPGVGRPNYGYTF
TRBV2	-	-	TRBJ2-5	TGTGCCAGCAGTAGGACAGTTGAGACCCAGTACTTC	CASSRTVETQYF
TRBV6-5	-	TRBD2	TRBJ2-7	TGTGCCAGCAGGACTAGCGGGAGCTACGAGCAGTACTTC	CASRTSGSYEQYF